This T cell receptor beta chain was identified in a study of blood T cells in healthy people across ages. Combining a sample-barcoded 5' primer with a J-beta primer mix, a second PCR ran for about 7 to 11 cycles. Using its own MiXCR run on the 5' RACE reads, TCRdb lists one record per CDR3 protein. The sample contains 600,000 to 1,000,000 distinct CDR3 sequences, just under 25% of which appear only once. The CDR3 runs 14 residues. The germline V gene encodes CDR1 SGHVS and CDR2 FQNEAQ. V lost 1 base, J lost 5 bases, and 10 bases lay in between. This clonotype is a singleton in its sample. Its antigen is unknown. Study-level results: Bulk PBMC profiling left naive and antigen-experienced comparisons inconclusive. Calculation of diversity from one million T cells yielded estimates considered to be underestimates.

The sample was also reused in another study, on T cells of mothers and their children. From that study: The authors found no persistent microchimeric T cell clones.

This clonotype was sampled from a boy younger than 18 in good health. Sequences were obtained from blood. The chain employs TRBV7-8 and TRBJ2-3; D perhaps matches TRBD2 (5 bases). CDR3 sequence (DNA): TGTGCCAGCAGCTTAGGACTAACAATAGATACGCAGTATTTT. Translation: CASSLGLTIDTQYF.